Listed here is a single TCR beta chain. What it recognizes is unknown. This sample stems from a study of siplizumab effects on memory and regulatory T cells. The CDR3 sequence is 18 residues long. Trimming took 2 bases from V and 6 from J; bases not matched to a gene: 10. Germline V gene data show CDR1 as MNHEY and CDR2 as SMNVEV (reference sequence). Profiling relied on immunoSEQ multiplex PCR, and the TCRdb table lists in-frame clones only, not all of them. The sample carries 70,000 to 100,000 clones, over 85% recorded once. General study points: Researchers could map only a minor fraction of alloreactive clones to unstimulated subsets.

The chain employs TRBV27 and TRBJ2-1; 13 positions agree with TRBD2. The sequence was obtained from a human donor in good health. Sequencing was performed on CD8+ T cells sorted from blood. CDR3 coding DNA: TGTGCCAGCAGTTTACTCGGACTAGCGGGAGCATGGTTCAATGAGCAGTTCTTC. The encoded protein is CASSLLGLAGAWFNEQFF.